This is a list of T cell receptor beta chains from one sample in a study of T cells in Graves' hyperthyroidism and ophthalmopathy. TCRdb ran MiXCR on the multiplex PCR reads and lists one entry per CDR3 protein. The sample holds hundreds of thousands of distinct CDR3 sequences; 16% are singletons and the top ten take around 18%. Sequencing was done on a sample of blood. These receptors were collected from a woman aged 18-29 years with Graves' hyperthyroidism. Both conserved end residues are part of each CDR3. D genes are given only for firm matches. A clone size is listed for some rows: how often the clone was seen (once, few, many), or a class if it is expanded.

clone_size | d_call | j_call | v_call | cdr3_nt | cdr3_aa
- | TRBD2 | TRBJ2-7 | TRBV20-1 | TGCAGTGCTAAGGACGGGGGGAACTCCTACGAGCAGTACTTC | CSAKDGGNSYEQYF
- | TRBD1 | TRBJ1-5 | TRBV28 | TGTGCCAGCAGTCCGGGGACAGGGAGGACTCAGCCCCAGCATTTT | CASSPGTGRTQPQHF
- | - | TRBJ1-3 | TRBV5-1 | TGCGCCAGCAAAGGGCCCAACTCTGGAAACACCATATATTTT | CASKGPNSGNTIYF
- | TRBD2 | TRBJ2-5 | TRBV3-1 | TGTGCCAGCAGCCAAGAGACCGGGGGGCAAGAGACCCAGTACTTC | CASSQETGGQETQYF
- | TRBD1 | TRBJ2-7 | TRBV7-9 | TGTGCCAGCAGCTCAGGACAGGGTAGCGACGAGCAGTACTTC | CASSSGQGSDEQYF
many | TRBD2 | TRBJ2-1 | TRBV7-8 | TGTGCCAGCAGCCTCTGGACTAGCGGGGCTTACAATGAGCAGTTCTTC | CASSLWTSGAYNEQFF
many | TRBD1 | TRBJ1-2 | TRBV20-1 | TGCAGTGCTATGTTCCGACAGGGGGCGTACGGCTACACCTTC | CSAMFRQGAYGYTF
- | - | TRBJ2-3 | TRBV20-1 | TGCAGTGGGCAGGGACCTAGCACAGATACGCAGTATTTT | CSGQGPSTDTQYF
few | - | TRBJ1-1 | TRBV5-4 | TGTGCCAGCAGCCACACCCCGATCGGTGGAGCTTTCTTT | CASSHTPIGGAFF
- | - | TRBJ1-1 | TRBV11-3 | TGTGCCAGCAAGTCTGGGCGGGAATGGTTGAACACTGAAGCTTTCTTT | CASKSGREWLNTEAFF
many | - | TRBJ2-7 | TRBV12-3/TRBV12-4 | TGTGCCAGCAGTCCCAGCAAGAGGGACAAGGAGTTTTCCTACGAGCAGTACTTC | CASSPSKRDKEFSYEQYF
many | - | TRBJ2-5 | TRBV2 | TGTGCCAGCAGTGAAAGCCGGGCTAGCCAAGAGACCCAGTACTTC | CASSESRASQETQYF
- | - | TRBJ2-7 | TRBV5-1 | TGCGCCAGCAGCTCCAAGATGCCTATGACTTTCTACGAGCAGTACTTC | CASSSKMPMTFYEQYF
many | TRBD2 | TRBJ2-3 | TRBV7-9 | TGTGCCAGCAGCTCGACAGGACTAGCTAGCACAGATACGCAGTATTTT | CASSSTGLASTDTQYF
- | TRBD1 | TRBJ2-5 | TRBV10-3 | TGTGCCATCAGGAAACCGGGACAGGGGTTATGGACCCAGTACTTC | CAIRKPGQGLWTQYF
- | TRBD2 | TRBJ2-5 | TRBV5-1 | TGCGCCAGCAGCTTGGTGACTAGCGGGGGGGTAAACCAAGAGACCCAGTACTTC | CASSLVTSGGVNQETQYF
- | - | TRBJ1-3 | TRBV19 | TGTGCCAGTAGTATGATGGACGCGCTTCTCTCTGGAAACACCATATATTTT | CASSMMDALLSGNTIYF
many | TRBD2 | TRBJ2-3 | TRBV5-1 | TGCGCCAGCAGCGCCGGGGGGGCGGCAGATACGCAGTATTTT | CASSAGGAADTQYF
many | - | TRBJ2-3 | TRBV24-1 | TGTGCCACCAGTGATTTGCAAAGGTCTGATACGCAGTATTTT | CATSDLQRSDTQYF
many | TRBD1 | TRBJ2-7 | TRBV24-1 | TGTGCCACCAGTAGTTCGTGGACAGGGATCTACGAGCAGTACTTC | CATSSSWTGIYEQYF
few | - | TRBJ1-6 | TRBV9 | TGTGCCAGCAGCGTAGGCGGGCCGGTTGACCTCCACTTT | CASSVGGPVDLHF
few | - | TRBJ2-2 | TRBV2 | TGTGCCAGCAGGCCAACAGGAGGGGTCGACACCGGGGAGCTGTTTTTT | CASRPTGGVDTGELFF
- | - | TRBJ1-1 | TRBV7-2 | TGTGCCAGCAGCTCCAAGCCGGGGGCTCTGGCTGAAGCTTTCTTT | CASSSKPGALAEAFF
- | - | TRBJ1-2 | TRBV4-2 | TGTGCCAGCAGCCAAGGTGGAGCTAACTATGGCTACACCTTC | CASSQGGANYGYTF
- | - | TRBJ1-4 | TRBV7-9 | TGTGCCAGCAGCTTGTCCCTGGGAGGGGAAAAACTGTTTTTT | CASSLSLGGEKLFF
many | TRBD1 | TRBJ1-1 | TRBV28 | TGTGCCAGCAGCCCGACAGGGCCGGTGGGCACTGAAGCTTTCTTT | CASSPTGPVGTEAFF
many | - | TRBJ1-3 | TRBV13 | TGTGCCAGCAGCTTCTGGGACCACCGTTACTCTGGAAACACCATATATTTT | CASSFWDHRYSGNTIYF
many | - | TRBJ2-7 | TRBV11-1 | TGTGCCAGCAGCTTAGCCAGGGAGTACGAGCAGTACTTC | CASSLAREYEQYF
- | - | TRBJ2-1 | TRBV10-1 | TGCGCCAGCAGTGTCTCCAGGGCGGATGAGCAGTTCTTC | CASSVSRADEQFF